The rows below give T cell receptor beta chains drawn from one sample of a study of T cells in Graves' hyperthyroidism and ophthalmopathy. TCRdb reprocessed the multiplex PCR reads via MiXCR and lists one record per CDR3 protein. The sample has a few hundred thousand distinct CDR3 sequences, roughly an eighth seen once. The sequenced sample consisted of blood. Receptors were obtained from a woman in her late teens or twenties with Graves' hyperthyroidism. CDR3s include the opening cysteine and the closing phenylalanine or tryptophan. The D gene is left open where the match is weak.

CASREVETQYF	TRBV2	TRBJ2-5	.
CASSPRVGEGYYGYTF	TRBV7-8	TRBJ1-2	.
CSAPFVGGTDTQYF	TRBV20-1	TRBJ2-3	.
CASSLNVPGGNTEAFF	TRBV19	TRBJ1-1	TRBD1
CASSQGHLAGGPNEQFF	TRBV4-1	TRBJ2-1	TRBD2
CASTIPGRVGYTF	TRBV5-6	TRBJ1-2	.
CSATRDRGMNTEAFF	TRBV29-1	TRBJ1-1	TRBD1
CASSFTSGTAGEQYF	TRBV5-1	TRBJ2-7	TRBD2
CASSRTGFMNTEAFF	TRBV3-1	TRBJ1-1	TRBD1
CASSFLQGRETQYF	TRBV28	TRBJ2-5	.
CASSTRRTGYDEQFF	TRBV7-8	TRBJ2-1	.
CASSCSTIGATNEKLFF	TRBV6-2/TRBV6-3	TRBJ1-4	.
CASTVGGGGSTEAFF	TRBV7-2	TRBJ1-1	.
CASSAQGAWQPQHF	TRBV27	TRBJ1-5	.
CASSLAFSSGRARNEQFF	TRBV11-2	TRBJ2-1	TRBD2
CASSLAGVVDNEQFF	TRBV6-1	TRBJ2-1	TRBD2
CSARAPVTDTQYF	TRBV20-1	TRBJ2-3	.
CASSIDRGSYNEQFF	TRBV12-3/TRBV12-4	TRBJ2-1	TRBD1
CAWSILNQPQHF	TRBV30	TRBJ1-5	.
CASSLDWRSNQPQHF	TRBV7-2	TRBJ1-5	.
CASSQDDRDILYEQYF	TRBV12-3/TRBV12-4	TRBJ2-7	.
CASSLQGQSIEAFF	TRBV3-1	TRBJ1-1	TRBD1
CASSSTGYEQFF	TRBV28	TRBJ2-1	TRBD1
CASSSYTIQEKLFF	TRBV28	TRBJ1-4	.
CASISTGRAGEAFF	TRBV2	TRBJ1-1	.
CASSLPPGTRASTDTQYF	TRBV28	TRBJ2-3	.
CASSPTAGANTEAFF	TRBV6-1	TRBJ1-1	.
CASSIGSQPQHF	TRBV19	TRBJ1-5	.
CASSLENEQFF	TRBV28	TRBJ2-1	.
CAWSVDRNQPQHF	TRBV30	TRBJ1-5	.
CASSRGALYTDTQYF	TRBV7-2	TRBJ2-3	.
CAWSRGPIDTQYF	TRBV30	TRBJ2-3	.
CASSVGSRGNTEAFF	TRBV9	TRBJ1-1	.
CASSWGQGGNNEQFF	TRBV28	TRBJ2-1	TRBD1
CASSLSWTSGLYNEQFF	TRBV7-2	TRBJ2-1	TRBD2
CSVVVGLVGEQYF	TRBV29-1	TRBJ2-7	TRBD2
CASSPPGNYYEQYF	TRBV4-2	TRBJ2-7	.
CASSQSPLTDDLHF	TRBV4-1	TRBJ1-6	.
CASSLEARNSYNSPLHF	TRBV5-4	TRBJ1-6	.
CASGTGGRDTEAFF	TRBV12-3/TRBV12-4	TRBJ1-1	TRBD1
CASSFWGAGSPLHF	TRBV5-4	TRBJ1-6	.
CASSENRGTNSPLHF	TRBV7-8	TRBJ1-6	TRBD1
CASSITDSPGNSPLHF	TRBV18	TRBJ1-6	.
CASSLLGGSEAFF	TRBV27	TRBJ1-1	.
CASSLATSLSYNEQFF	TRBV27	TRBJ2-1	TRBD2
CASSLWFSWGQETLMNTEAFF	TRBV28	TRBJ1-1	TRBD1
CASSQVPVAGNTIYF	TRBV4-1	TRBJ1-3	.
CASSLSPLGGTEAFF	TRBV12-3/TRBV12-4	TRBJ1-1	.
CASNFPADTQYF	TRBV11-2	TRBJ2-3	.
CASSRDRGPTELFF	TRBV12-3/TRBV12-4	TRBJ2-2	TRBD1
CASSPRQGASTEAFF	TRBV3-1	TRBJ1-1	TRBD1
CASSDTGHTTDTQYF	TRBV5-1	TRBJ2-3	.
CASSYTGGQETQYF	TRBV6-1	TRBJ2-5	TRBD1
CASSSILGAEAFF	TRBV7-3	TRBJ1-1	.
CASRATSGIQETQYF	TRBV2	TRBJ2-5	TRBD2